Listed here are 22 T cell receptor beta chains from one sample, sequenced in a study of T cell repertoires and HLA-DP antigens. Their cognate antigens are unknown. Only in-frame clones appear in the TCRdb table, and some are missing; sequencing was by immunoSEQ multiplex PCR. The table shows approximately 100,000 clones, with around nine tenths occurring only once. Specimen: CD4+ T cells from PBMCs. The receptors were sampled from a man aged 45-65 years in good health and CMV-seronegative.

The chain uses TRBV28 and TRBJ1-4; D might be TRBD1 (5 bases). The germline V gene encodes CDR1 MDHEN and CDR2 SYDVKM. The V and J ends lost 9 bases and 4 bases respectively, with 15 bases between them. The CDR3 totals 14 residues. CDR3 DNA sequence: TGTGCCAGTGGGGTTGGGGCCCTTAATGAAAAACTGTTTTTT. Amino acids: CASGVGALNEKLFF.

The CDR3 coding sequence is TGTGCCACCAGCAGAGCAGACCACTCCTACGAGCAGTACTTC. This gives the protein CATSRADHSYEQYF. The genes are TRBV15 and TRBJ2-7; D gene ambiguous. This CDR3 has 14 residues. V was trimmed by 1 base and J by 0 bases, leaving 7 bases between them. Germline V lookup: CDR1 LNHNV, CDR2 YYDKDF (reference sequence).

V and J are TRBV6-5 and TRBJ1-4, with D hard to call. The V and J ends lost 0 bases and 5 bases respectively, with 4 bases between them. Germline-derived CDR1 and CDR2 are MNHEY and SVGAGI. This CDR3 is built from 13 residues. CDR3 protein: CASSYSRNEKLFF. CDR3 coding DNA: TGTGCCAGCAGTTACTCTAGAAATGAAAAACTGTTTTTT.

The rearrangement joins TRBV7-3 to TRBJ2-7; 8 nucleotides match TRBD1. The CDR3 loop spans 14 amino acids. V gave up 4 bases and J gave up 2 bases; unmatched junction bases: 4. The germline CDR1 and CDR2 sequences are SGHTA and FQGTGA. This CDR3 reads CASSSTGGPYEQYF. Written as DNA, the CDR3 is TGTGCCAGCAGCTCTACAGGGGGACCCTACGAGCAGTACTTC.

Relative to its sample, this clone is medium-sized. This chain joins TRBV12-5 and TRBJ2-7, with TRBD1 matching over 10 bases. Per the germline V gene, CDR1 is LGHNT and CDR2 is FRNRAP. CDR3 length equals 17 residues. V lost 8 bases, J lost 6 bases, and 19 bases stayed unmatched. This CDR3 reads CASTIRDRGYRPAEQYF. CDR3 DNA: TGTGCTAGTACTATCCGGGACAGGGGCTACCGTCCTGCCGAGCAGTACTTC.

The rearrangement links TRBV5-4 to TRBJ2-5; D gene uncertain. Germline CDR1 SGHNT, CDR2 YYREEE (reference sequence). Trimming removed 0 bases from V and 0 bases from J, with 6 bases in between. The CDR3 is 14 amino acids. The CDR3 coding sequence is TGTGCCAGCAGCTTGGCCAAGAACCAAGAGACCCAGTACTTC. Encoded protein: CASSLAKNQETQYF.

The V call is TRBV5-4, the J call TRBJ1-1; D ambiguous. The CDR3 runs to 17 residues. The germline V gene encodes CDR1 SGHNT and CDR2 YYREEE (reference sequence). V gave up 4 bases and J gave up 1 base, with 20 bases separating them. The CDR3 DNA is TGTGCCAGCAGCCCGGCAGGAAGACGGGCGGCGAACACTGAAGCTTTCTTT. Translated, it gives CASSPAGRRAANTEAFF.

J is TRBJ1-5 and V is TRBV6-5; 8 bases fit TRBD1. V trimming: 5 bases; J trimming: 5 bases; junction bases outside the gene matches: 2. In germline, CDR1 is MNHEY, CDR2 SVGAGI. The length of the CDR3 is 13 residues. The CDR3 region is CASSMDRDQPQHF. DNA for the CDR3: TGTGCCAGCAGTATGGACAGGGATCAGCCCCAGCATTTT.

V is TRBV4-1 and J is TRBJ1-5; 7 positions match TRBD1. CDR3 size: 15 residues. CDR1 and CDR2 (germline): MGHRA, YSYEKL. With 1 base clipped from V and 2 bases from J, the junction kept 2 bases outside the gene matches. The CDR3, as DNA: TGCGCCAGCAGCCAAGGTCAGGGGGGCAATCAGCCCCAGCATTTT. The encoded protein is CASSQGQGGNQPQHF.

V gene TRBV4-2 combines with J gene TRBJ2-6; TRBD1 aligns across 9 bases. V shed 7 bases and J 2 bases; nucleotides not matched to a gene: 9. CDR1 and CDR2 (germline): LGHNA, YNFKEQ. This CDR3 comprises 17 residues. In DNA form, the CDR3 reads TGTGCCAGCACGACCGGGACAGGGAATGCTGGGGCCAACGTCCTGACTTTC. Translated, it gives CASTTGTGNAGANVLTF.

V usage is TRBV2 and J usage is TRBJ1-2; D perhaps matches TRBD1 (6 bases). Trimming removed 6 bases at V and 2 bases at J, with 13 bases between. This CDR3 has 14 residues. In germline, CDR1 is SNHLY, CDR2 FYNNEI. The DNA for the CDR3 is TGTGCCAGCAGCCGAACAGGGTCGAACTATGGCTACACCTTC. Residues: CASSRTGSNYGYTF.

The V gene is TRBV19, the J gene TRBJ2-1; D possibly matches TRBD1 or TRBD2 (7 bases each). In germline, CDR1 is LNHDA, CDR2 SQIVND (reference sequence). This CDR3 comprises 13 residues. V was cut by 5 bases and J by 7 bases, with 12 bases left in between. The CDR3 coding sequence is TGTGCCAGTAGTGACAGGGAGGGGAATGAGCAGTTCTTC. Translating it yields CASSDREGNEQFF.

The DNA for the CDR3 is TGCGCCAGCAGTGTTGGGGCCCGCACAGATACGCAGTATTTT. Amino acid sequence: CASSVGARTDTQYF. This chain links TRBV10-2 with TRBJ2-3; the D gene is possibly TRBD1 (5 bases). CDR1 is WSHSY and CDR2 is SAAADI in the germline V gene. This CDR3 is 14 amino acids long. V was pared by 4 bases and J by 1 base, with 9 bases between.

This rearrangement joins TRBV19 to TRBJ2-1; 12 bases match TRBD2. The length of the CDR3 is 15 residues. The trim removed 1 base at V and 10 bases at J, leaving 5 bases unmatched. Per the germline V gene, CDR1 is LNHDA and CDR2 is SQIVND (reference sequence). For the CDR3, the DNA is TGTGCCAGTAGTATAGGTCTAGCGGGGGGGCGGGAGCAGTTCTTC. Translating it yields CASSIGLAGGREQFF.

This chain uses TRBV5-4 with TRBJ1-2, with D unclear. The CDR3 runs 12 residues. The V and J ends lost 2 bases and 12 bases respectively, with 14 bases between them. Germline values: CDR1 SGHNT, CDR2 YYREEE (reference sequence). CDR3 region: CASSFPAGENTF. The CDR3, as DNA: TGTGCCAGCAGCTTCCCTGCCGGGGAGAACACCTTC.

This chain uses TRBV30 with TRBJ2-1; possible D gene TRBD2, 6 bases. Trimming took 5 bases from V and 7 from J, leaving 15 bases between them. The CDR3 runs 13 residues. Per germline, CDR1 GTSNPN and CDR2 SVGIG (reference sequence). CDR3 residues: CAWSGTRPNEQFF. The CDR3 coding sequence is TGTGCCTGGTCCGGGACTCGACCAAATGAGCAGTTCTTC.

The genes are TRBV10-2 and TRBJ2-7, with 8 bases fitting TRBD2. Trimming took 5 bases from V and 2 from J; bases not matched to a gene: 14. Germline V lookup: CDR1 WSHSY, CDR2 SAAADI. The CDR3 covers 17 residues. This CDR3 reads CASSNDLLAGLTYEQYF. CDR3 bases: TGCGCCAGCAGTAATGATTTATTAGCGGGGTTAACCTACGAGCAGTACTTC.

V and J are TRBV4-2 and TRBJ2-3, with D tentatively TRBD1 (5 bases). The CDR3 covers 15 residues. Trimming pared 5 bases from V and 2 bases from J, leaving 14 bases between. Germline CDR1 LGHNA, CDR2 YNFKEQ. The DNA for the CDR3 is TGTGCCAGCAGCTTGGGGCCCCAGATCACAGATACGCAGTATTTT. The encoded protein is CASSLGPQITDTQYF.

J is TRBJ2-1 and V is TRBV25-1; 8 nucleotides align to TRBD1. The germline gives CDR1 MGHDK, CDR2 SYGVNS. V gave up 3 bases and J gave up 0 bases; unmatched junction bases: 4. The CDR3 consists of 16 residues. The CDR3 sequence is CASSDTGTGSYNEQFF. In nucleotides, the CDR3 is TGTGCCAGCAGTGACACCGGGACAGGCTCCTACAATGAGCAGTTCTTC.

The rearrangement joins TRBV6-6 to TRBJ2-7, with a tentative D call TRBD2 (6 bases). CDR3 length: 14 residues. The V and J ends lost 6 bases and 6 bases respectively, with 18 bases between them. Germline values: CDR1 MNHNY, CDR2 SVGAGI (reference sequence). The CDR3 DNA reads TGTGCCAGCAGCTCGGTGGGGGGTTTGGGCGAGCAGTACTTC. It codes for CASSSVGGLGEQYF.

CDR3 nucleotides: TGTGCCAGCAGGACCGGGACCCTTAGCACAGATACGCAGTATTTT. The encoded protein is CASRTGTLSTDTQYF. The V call is TRBV6-1, the J call TRBJ2-3; D is perhaps TRBD1 or TRBD2 (5 bases each). V gave up 6 bases and J gave up 0 bases, with 13 bases separating them. CDR1 is MNHNS and CDR2 is SASEGT in the germline V gene. This CDR3 has 15 residues.

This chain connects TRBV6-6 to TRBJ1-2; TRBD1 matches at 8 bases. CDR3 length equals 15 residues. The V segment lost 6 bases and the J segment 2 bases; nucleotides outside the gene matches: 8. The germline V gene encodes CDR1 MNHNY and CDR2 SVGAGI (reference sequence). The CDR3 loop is CASSRQGQGNYGYTF. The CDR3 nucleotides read TGTGCCAGCAGCCGCCAAGGACAGGGCAACTATGGCTACACCTTC.